The clone carrying this T cell receptor (beta chain) has just a few counts. Germline-derived CDR1 and CDR2 are MNHNY and SVGAGI (reference sequence). The CDR3 is made up of 14 amino acids. J was trimmed by 7 bases and V by 6 bases; bases with no gene match: 6. TCRdb recomputed calls from the 5' RACE reads with MiXCR, one row per CDR3 protein. The data show some 1,600,000 distinct CDR3 sequences, about 32% seen once. This specimen comes from a study of identical twins. Sequenced: cord blood. The origin of this receptor is a newborn girl in good health. V gene TRBV6-6 combines with J gene TRBJ1-4; 9 bases align to TRBD1. CDR3 region: CASSTRQGGEKLFF. The DNA for the CDR3 is TGTGCCAGCAGCACCCGACAGGGGGGTGAAAAACTGTTTTTT.